This TCR beta chain originates from a study of T cells in Graves' hyperthyroidism and ophthalmopathy. Isolation of PBMCs was performed on around 9.3 ml fresh peripheral blood. The germline V and J ends were trimmed by 3 bases and 3 bases, with 8 bases remaining between them. Germline lookup yields CDR1 KGHSH and CDR2 LQKENI. This CDR3 region has 13 residues. Authors of the study amplified TCR beta CDR3 regions from RNA transcripts. The study used the HTBI primer set for a first-round RT-PCR of the TCR CDR3. One entry per CDR3 protein results from TCRdb running MiXCR on the multiplex PCR reads. The sample carries 130,000 to 150,000 distinct CDR3 sequences, approximately 24% recorded once. This clonotype was counted only a few times.

Sample: blood. The J gene is TRBJ1-1, the V gene TRBV18, with a weak D call TRBD1 (6 bases). This receptor was identified in a woman aged 50 to 60 with Graves' hyperthyroidism that later progressed to Graves' ophthalmopathy. The CDR3 DNA reads TGTGCCAGCTCACCTTACAGGGACACTGAAGCTTTCTTT. Translating gives CASSPYRDTEAFF.